One and the same sample provided the 16 T cell receptor beta chains below, sequenced in a study of cytomegalovirus exposure and HLA in healthy donors. Using immunoSEQ multiplex PCR, the repertoire was profiled, and TCRdb retains in-frame clones only, with some absent. The sample includes approximately 270,000 clones, roughly 87% of them seen just once. The sample taken for sequencing was PBMCs. The receptors were gathered from a man between 18 and 29 years old in good health and CMV-seropositive.

The chain has TRBV5-1 and TRBJ2-4; D gene uncertain. V lost 0 bases to trimming and J lost 4 bases, with 8 bases between them. The CDR3 totals 14 residues. Germline CDR1 and CDR2: SGHRS and YFSETQ. The CDR3 DNA is TGCGCCAGCAGCTTGGAGGGCAGTAAAAACATTCAGTACTTC. It translates to CASSLEGSKNIQYF.

V is TRBV7-7 and J is TRBJ2-2, with 8 bases aligning to TRBD1. Trimming removed 5 bases from V and 4 bases from J; junction bases left unmatched: 3. The CDR3 length is 14 residues. CDR1 is SSHAT and CDR2 is FNYEAQ in the germline V gene (reference sequence). The chain's CDR3 is CASSPDRGTGELFF. The CDR3 DNA follows: TGTGCCAGCAGCCCCGACAGGGGCACCGGGGAGCTGTTTTTT.

The V gene is TRBV5-6, the J gene TRBJ1-1; D remains unclear. In germline, CDR1 is SGHDT, CDR2 YYEEEE. This CDR3 is 12 amino acids long. Trimming cost V 3 bases and J 4 bases, with 7 bases left between them. CDR3 region: CASSWMGTEAFF. The CDR3 bases are TGTGCCAGCAGCTGGATGGGCACTGAAGCTTTCTTT.

This clone is a singleton in its sample. V usage is TRBV15 and J usage is TRBJ2-4, with a tentative D call TRBD2 (6 bases). Trimming stripped 0 bases from V and 0 bases from J, with 12 bases between. From germline, CDR1 is LNHNV and CDR2 YYDKDF (reference sequence). This CDR3 has 17 amino acids. This CDR3 reads CATSRDGGNLAKNIQYF. The CDR3 bases are TGTGCCACCAGCAGAGATGGCGGGAACCTAGCCAAAAACATTCAGTACTTC.

The V gene is TRBV4-1, the J gene TRBJ1-3; unclear D gene. The CDR3 sequence is 15 residues long. Trimming removed 2 bases at V and 4 bases at J, with 12 bases between. Germline V gene data show CDR1 as MGHRA and CDR2 as YSYEKL. This CDR3 reads CASSQSWGAGNTIYF. CDR3 in DNA: TGCGCCAGCAGCCAAAGCTGGGGAGCAGGAAACACCATATATTTT.

V gene TRBV6-6 combines with J gene TRBJ2-7; no clear D gene. The germline gives CDR1 MNHNY, CDR2 SVGAGI (reference sequence). The CDR3 runs to 13 residues. V gave up 4 bases and J gave up 4 bases, with 11 bases separating them. CDR3 DNA: TGTGCCAGCAGTTCCACCTCTCTATACGAGCAGTACTTC. As protein: CASSSTSLYEQYF.

V and J are TRBV2 and TRBJ2-3; the match to TRBD2 covers 10 bases. The CDR3 runs 15 residues. Germline V lookup: CDR1 SNHLY, CDR2 FYNNEI. The V segment lost 6 bases and the J segment 2 bases; nucleotides outside the gene matches: 5. The CDR3 loop reads CASRALAGVTDTQYF. In DNA form, the CDR3 reads TGTGCCAGCAGAGCCCTAGCGGGGGTCACAGATACGCAGTATTTT.

This chain joins TRBV4-1 and TRBJ1-1; D may be TRBD1 (5 bases). Between the trimmed V and J ends, which lost 5 bases and 1 base, there was a span of 8 bases. The CDR3 consists of 13 residues. Germline assignment: CDR1 MGHRA and CDR2 YSYEKL. The CDR3 is CASSKTGNTEAFF. CDR3 nucleotide sequence: TGCGCCAGCAGCAAAACAGGGAACACTGAAGCTTTCTTT.

The chain links TRBV14 to TRBJ2-7; D remains unclear. Trimming removed 3 bases at V and 2 bases at J, with 5 bases between. The CDR3 spans 12 residues. Germline-derived CDR1 and CDR2 are SGHDN and FVKESK. The DNA of the CDR3 is TGTGCCAGCAGCCAGGTCACCTACGAGCAGTACTTC. This sequence encodes CASSQVTYEQYF.

This clone was detected only once. The rearrangement uses TRBV5-1 and TRBJ2-2; 9 nucleotides agree with TRBD2. CDR3 size: 18 residues. Looked up from germline, CDR1 is SGHRS and CDR2 is YFSETQ. Losses at the gene ends were 0 bases for V and 2 bases for J; bases not matched to a gene: 8. The CDR3 sequence is CASSLELAGYRNTGELFF. The CDR3 nucleotides are TGCGCCAGCAGCTTGGAGCTAGCGGGATACCGAAACACCGGGGAGCTGTTTTTT.

This chain joins TRBV5-1 and TRBJ2-7, with 11 bases fitting TRBD1. Germline-derived CDR1 and CDR2 are SGHRS and YFSETQ. V lost 0 bases and J lost 1; bases outside the gene matches: 6. This CDR3 spans 17 amino acids. The CDR3, as DNA: TGCGCCAGCAGCTTGGTTCGGACAGGGGGCCTTTCCTACGAGCAGTACTTC. Amino acid sequence: CASSLVRTGGLSYEQYF.

The gene calls are TRBV28 and TRBJ2-1; D is undetermined. The length of the CDR3 is 15 residues. Germline V gene lookup returns CDR1 MDHEN and CDR2 SYDVKM. V dropped 4 bases and J dropped 5 bases, with 15 bases sitting between them. The CDR3 DNA reads TGTGCCAGCAGTTCGCCTCAGACTCGTGACAATGAGCAGTTCTTC. It specifies CASSSPQTRDNEQFF.

Only one count was recorded for this clone. In DNA form, the CDR3 reads TGTGCCAGCAGCCCCCCCACCATAGGGCAAGAGACCCAGTACTTC. Its protein is CASSPPTIGQETQYF. V usage is TRBV7-9 and J usage is TRBJ2-5, with no clear D. CDR1 is SEHNR and CDR2 is FQNEAQ in the germline V gene (reference sequence). V was clipped by 5 bases and J by 2 bases, with 15 bases between them. The CDR3 is made up of 15 amino acids.

The chain carries TRBV7-2 and TRBJ2-7; 11 positions agree with TRBD1. This CDR3 has 17 residues. V dropped 3 bases and J dropped 3; count of bases not matched to a gene: 10. Germline CDR1 and CDR2: SGHTA and FQGNSA. The CDR3 nucleotides are TGTGCCAGCAGCTTGCTAGGTGGGACAGGGGGTAGCTACGAGCAGTACTTC. Its protein product is CASSLLGGTGGSYEQYF.

This chain uses TRBV6-5 with TRBJ2-7, with TRBD2 matching 11 bases. Germline CDR1 reads MNHEY; CDR2 reads SVGAGI. V trimming: 6 bases; J trimming: 5 bases; junction bases outside the gene matches: 9. The CDR3 length is 15 residues. The CDR3 is CASRAVAGGPHEQYF. CDR3 in DNA: TGTGCCAGCAGGGCTGTAGCGGGAGGGCCGCACGAGCAGTACTTC.

This chain's CDR3 is CASSWGLADFDEQFF. The CDR3 region has the DNA TGTGCCAGCAGCTGGGGCCTAGCGGACTTTGATGAGCAGTTCTTC. The chain carries TRBV7-2 and TRBJ2-1; 7 bases map to TRBD2. The V gene's germline CDR1 is SGHTA and CDR2 FQGNSA. The CDR3 covers 15 residues. Trimming removed 4 bases from V and 8 bases from J; junction bases left unmatched: 11.